Each of the 5 T cell receptor beta chains below was sequenced from the same sample in a study of shared clonotypes between healthy human individuals. Assay used: immunoSEQ multiplex PCR; TCRdb lists only in-frame clones, some missing. The sample consists of roughly 1,500,000 clones, approximately 98.5% of them appearing once. The specimen sequenced was naive CD4+ T cells sorted from blood. This sample's subset: CD45RA+ positively selected. The receptors stem from a man aged 25-45 years in good health.

The chain has TRBV18 and TRBJ2-7; tentative D call: TRBD1 (6 bases). The CDR3 covers 16 residues. V was pared by 2 bases and J by 0 bases, with 14 bases between. Germline lookup yields CDR1 KGHSH and CDR2 LQKENI. The DNA of the CDR3 is TGTGCCAGCTCACCAAAAGGGACAACGAGCTCCTACGAGCAGTACTTC. This codes for CASSPKGTTSSYEQYF. The full variable domain, its missing parts supplied by reference TRBV18 and TRBJ2-7, is NAGVMQNPRHLVRRRGQEARLRCSPMKGHSHVYWYRQLPEEGLKFMVYLQKENIIDESGMPKERFSAEFPKEGPSILRIQQVVRGDSAAYFCASSPKGTTSSYEQYFGPGTRLTVT.

This chain connects TRBV6-5 to TRBJ2-1; 7 bases align to TRBD2. CDR3 length equals 13 residues. V lost 6 bases to trimming and J lost 7 bases; unmatched junction nucleotides: 6. Germline CDR1 and CDR2: MNHEY and SVGAGI. CDR3 sequence: CASRPSGQNEQFF. CDR3 nucleotides: TGTGCCAGCAGGCCTAGCGGACAAAATGAGCAGTTCTTC.

CDR3 DNA sequence: TGTGCCAGCTCACCACAGGGACAGCCGAACACCGGGGAGCTGTTTTTT. This codes for CASSPQGQPNTGELFF. The chain employs TRBV18 and TRBJ2-2; 7 bases agree with TRBD1. J lost 0 bases, V lost 1 base, and 2 bases had no gene match. Germline values: CDR1 KGHSH, CDR2 LQKENI. This CDR3 region has 16 residues.

As DNA, the CDR3 is TGTGCCAGTAGTCCGTGGACTAGCGGTCTTTCCGGGGCCAACGTCCTGACTTTC. Amino acid sequence: CASSPWTSGLSGANVLTF. The chain joins TRBV19 to TRBJ2-6, with 10 bases lining up with TRBD2. This CDR3 is 18 amino acids long. V lost 5 bases and J lost 4; bases outside the gene matches: 11. Germline CDR1 and CDR2: LNHDA and SQIVND (reference sequence).

The rearrangement links TRBV5-5 to TRBJ2-7, with D perhaps TRBD2 (6 bases). The CDR3 covers 15 residues. Germline V lookup: CDR1 SGHKS, CDR2 YYEKEE (reference sequence). V lost 4 bases and J 0 bases, leaving 14 bases between the germline ends. The CDR3 loop reads CASSLPGLSSYEQYF. Written as DNA, the CDR3 is TGTGCCAGCAGCCTGCCGGGACTCAGCTCCTACGAGCAGTACTTC.